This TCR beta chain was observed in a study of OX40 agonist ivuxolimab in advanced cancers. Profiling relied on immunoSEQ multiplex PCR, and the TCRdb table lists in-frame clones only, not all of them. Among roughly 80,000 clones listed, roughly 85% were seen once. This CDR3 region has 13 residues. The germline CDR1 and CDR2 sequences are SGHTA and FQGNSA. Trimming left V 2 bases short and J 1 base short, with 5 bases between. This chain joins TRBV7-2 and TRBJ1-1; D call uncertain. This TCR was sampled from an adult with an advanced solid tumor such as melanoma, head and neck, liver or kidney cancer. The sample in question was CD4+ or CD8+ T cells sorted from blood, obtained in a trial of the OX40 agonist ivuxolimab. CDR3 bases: TGTGCCAGCAGCTTAAATCAGAACACTGAAGCTTTCTTT. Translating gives CASSLNQNTEAFF.